A single sample is the source of the 6 T cell receptor beta chains below, sequenced in a study of cytomegalovirus exposure and HLA in healthy donors. This PCR relied on a set of 60 Vbeta primers and 13 Jbeta primers. Libraries were prepared by immunoSEQ multiplex PCR; TCRdb keeps only in-frame clonotypes and omits some of them. This sample has 65,000 or so clones, with approximately 80% found just once. Sequencing input: PBMCs. All receptors come from a woman aged 35 to 49 in good health and CMV-seropositive.

The genes are TRBV9 and TRBJ2-1; 16 nucleotides match TRBD2. Germline V gene lookup returns CDR1 SGDLS and CDR2 YYNGEE. V lost 3 bases and J lost 4; bases outside the gene matches: 7. The CDR3 spans 18 residues. The DNA for the CDR3 is TGTGCCAGCAGCGCAGGGACTAGCGGGGGGGCATCTTACAATGAGCAGTTCTTC. Encoded protein: CASSAGTSGGASYNEQFF.

The chain is built from TRBV10-3 and TRBJ1-2; D ambiguous. Per germline, CDR1 ENHRY and CDR2 SYGVKD. The CDR3 spans 13 residues. Trimming removed 0 bases from V and 2 bases from J, with 4 bases in between. CDR3 bases: TGTGCCATCAGTGAGTCGCAGAACTATGGCTACACCTTC. Protein product: CAISESQNYGYTF.

V is TRBV6-1 and J is TRBJ1-1, with D uncertain. Trimming shortened V by 6 bases and J by 3 bases, and 11 bases separated the two germline ends. Germline assignment: CDR1 MNHNS and CDR2 SASEGT. The CDR3 sequence is 13 residues long. The CDR3 loop is CASSHKGDTEAFF. Here the CDR3 DNA reads TGTGCCAGCAGCCACAAGGGAGACACTGAAGCTTTCTTT.

The chain has TRBV29-1 and TRBJ1-1; no reliable D call. This CDR3 region has 10 residues. Trimming took off 7 bases at V and 9 bases at J, with 12 bases between the two ends. Germline assignment: CDR1 SQVTM and CDR2 ANQGSEA. The DNA of the CDR3 is TGCAGCGCCCTCCGAGGGCAAGCTTTCTTT. Translation: CSALRGQAFF.

The chain joins TRBV4-2 to TRBJ2-5; 11 bases fit TRBD2. J was trimmed by 0 bases and V by 1 base; bases with no gene match: 10. The CDR3 covers 19 residues. CDR1 is LGHNA and CDR2 is YNFKEQ in the germline V gene. The CDR3 sequence is CASSQVKASGGTYQETQYF. The CDR3, as DNA: TGTGCCAGCAGCCAAGTTAAGGCTAGCGGGGGGACGTACCAAGAGACCCAGTACTTC.

The V call is TRBV5-8, the J call TRBJ2-7, with D unresolved. This CDR3 is 12 amino acids long. Between the trimmed V and J ends, which lost 1 base and 3 bases, there was a span of 5 bases. CDR1 and CDR2 from the germline V gene are SGHTS and YDEGEE. CDR3 protein: CASSLNNYEQYF. The DNA of the CDR3 is TGTGCCAGCAGCTTGAATAACTACGAGCAGTACTTC.